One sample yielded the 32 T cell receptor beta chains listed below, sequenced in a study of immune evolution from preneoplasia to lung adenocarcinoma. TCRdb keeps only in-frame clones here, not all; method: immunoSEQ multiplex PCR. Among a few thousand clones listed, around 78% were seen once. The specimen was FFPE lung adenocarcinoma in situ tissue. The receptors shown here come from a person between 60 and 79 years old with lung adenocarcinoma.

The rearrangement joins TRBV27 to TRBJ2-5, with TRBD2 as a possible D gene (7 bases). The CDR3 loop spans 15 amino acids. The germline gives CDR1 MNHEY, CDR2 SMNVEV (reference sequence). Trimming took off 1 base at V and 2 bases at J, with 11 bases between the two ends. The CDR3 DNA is TGTGCCAGCAGTTTATTGGGGGGGGCTCAAGAGACCCAGTACTTC. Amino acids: CASSLLGGAQETQYF.

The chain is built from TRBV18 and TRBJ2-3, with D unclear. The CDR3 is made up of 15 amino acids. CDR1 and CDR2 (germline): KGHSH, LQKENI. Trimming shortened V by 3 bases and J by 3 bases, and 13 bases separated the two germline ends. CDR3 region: CASSPRVSVTDTQYF. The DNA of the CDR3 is TGTGCCAGCTCACCTAGGGTTTCGGTTACAGATACGCAGTATTTT.

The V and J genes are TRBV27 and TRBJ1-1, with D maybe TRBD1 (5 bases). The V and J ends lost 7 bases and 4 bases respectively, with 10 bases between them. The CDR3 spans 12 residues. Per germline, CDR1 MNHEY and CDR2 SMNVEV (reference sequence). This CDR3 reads CASKAGITEAFF. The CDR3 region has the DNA TGTGCCAGCAAAGCAGGGATCACTGAAGCTTTCTTT.

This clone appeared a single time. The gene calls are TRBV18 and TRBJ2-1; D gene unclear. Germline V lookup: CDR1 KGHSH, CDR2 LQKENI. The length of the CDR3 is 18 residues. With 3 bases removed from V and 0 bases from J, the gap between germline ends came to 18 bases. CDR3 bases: TGTGCCAGCTCACCGCCCTCCTCCGGGCTGCTCTCCTACAATGAGCAGTTCTTC. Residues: CASSPPSSGLLSYNEQFF.

DNA for the CDR3: TGTGCCAGCAGGGAAGGGGCCGATAACACCGGGGAGCTGTTTTTT. Translation: CASREGADNTGELFF. V is TRBV9 and J is TRBJ2-2; D may be TRBD1 (5 bases). V was shortened by 5 bases and J by 2 bases, with 13 bases between the two germline ends. Germline V gives CDR1 SGDLS, CDR2 YYNGEE. This CDR3 comprises 15 residues.

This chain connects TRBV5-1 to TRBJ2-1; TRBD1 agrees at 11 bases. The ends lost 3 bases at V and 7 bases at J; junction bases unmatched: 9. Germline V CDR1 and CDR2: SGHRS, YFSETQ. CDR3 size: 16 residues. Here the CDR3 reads CASSWLAGQGVNEQFF. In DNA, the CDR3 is TGCGCCAGCAGCTGGTTAGCGGGACAGGGGGTGAATGAGCAGTTCTTC.

CDR3 loop: CASSRDVNTEAFF. In DNA, the CDR3 is TGTGCCAGCAGTAGGGACGTGAACACTGAAGCTTTCTTT. This chain joins TRBV6-5 and TRBJ1-1; maybe TRBD1 (5 bases). The CDR3 is 13 residues long. Germline loops: CDR1 MNHEY, CDR2 SVGAGI. The germline V and J ends were trimmed by 5 bases and 0 bases, with 7 bases remaining between them.

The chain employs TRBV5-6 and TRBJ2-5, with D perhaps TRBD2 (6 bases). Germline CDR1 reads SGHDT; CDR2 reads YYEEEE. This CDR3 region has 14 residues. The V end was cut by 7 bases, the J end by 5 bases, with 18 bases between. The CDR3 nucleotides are TGTGCCAGCGGATCGGGACTCGGTGGGGAGACCCAGTACTTC. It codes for CASGSGLGGETQYF.

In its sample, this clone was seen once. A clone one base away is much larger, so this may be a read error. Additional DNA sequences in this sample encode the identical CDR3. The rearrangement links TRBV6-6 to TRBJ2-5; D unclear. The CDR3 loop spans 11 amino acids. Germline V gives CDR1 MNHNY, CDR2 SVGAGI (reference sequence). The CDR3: CASSYPETQYF. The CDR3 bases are TGTGCCAGTAGTTACCCAGAGACCCAGTACTTC.

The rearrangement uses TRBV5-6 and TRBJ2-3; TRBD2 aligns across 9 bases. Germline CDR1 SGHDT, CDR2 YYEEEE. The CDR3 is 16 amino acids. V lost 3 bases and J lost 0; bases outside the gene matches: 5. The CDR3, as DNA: TGTGCCAGCAGCTCCCTGACTAGCGGTAGCACAGATACGCAGTATTTT. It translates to CASSSLTSGSTDTQYF.

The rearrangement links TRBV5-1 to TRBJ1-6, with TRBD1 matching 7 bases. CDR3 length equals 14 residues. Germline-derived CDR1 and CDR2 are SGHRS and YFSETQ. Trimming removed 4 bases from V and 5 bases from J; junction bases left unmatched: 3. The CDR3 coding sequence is TGCGCCAGCAGCATGGGACAGAATAATTCACCCCTCCACTTT. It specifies CASSMGQNNSPLHF.

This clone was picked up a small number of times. The CDR3 DNA reads as TGTGCCAGCAGCTTAGTGACAGGGGGTTCCTACGAGCAGTACTTC. Its translation: CASSLVTGGSYEQYF. This rearrangement joins TRBV7-2 to TRBJ2-7, with 9 bases lining up with TRBD1. The junction had 2 bases not matched to a gene; V was cut back by 1 base and J by 1 base. The CDR3 length is 15 residues. The germline CDR1 and CDR2 sequences are SGHTA and FQGNSA.

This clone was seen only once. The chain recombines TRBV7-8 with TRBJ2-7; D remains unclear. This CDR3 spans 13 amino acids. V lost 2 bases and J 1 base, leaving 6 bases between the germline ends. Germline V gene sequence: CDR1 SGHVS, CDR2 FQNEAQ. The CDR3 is CASSLLESYEQYF. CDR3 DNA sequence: TGTGCCAGCAGCTTACTGGAGTCCTACGAGCAGTACTTC.

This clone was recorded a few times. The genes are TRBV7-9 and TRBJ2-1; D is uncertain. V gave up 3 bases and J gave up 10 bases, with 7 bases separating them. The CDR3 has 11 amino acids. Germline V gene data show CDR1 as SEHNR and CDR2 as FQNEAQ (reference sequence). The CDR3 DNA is TGTGCCAGCAGCTTCTTAGGCGAGCAGTTCTTC. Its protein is CASSFLGEQFF.

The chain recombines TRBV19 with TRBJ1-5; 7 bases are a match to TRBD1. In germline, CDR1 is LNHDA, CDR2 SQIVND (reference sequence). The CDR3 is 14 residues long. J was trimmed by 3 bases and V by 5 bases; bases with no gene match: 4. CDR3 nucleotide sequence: TGTGCCAGTAGTCGACAGGGAGTCAATCAGCCCCAGCATTTT. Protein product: CASSRQGVNQPQHF.

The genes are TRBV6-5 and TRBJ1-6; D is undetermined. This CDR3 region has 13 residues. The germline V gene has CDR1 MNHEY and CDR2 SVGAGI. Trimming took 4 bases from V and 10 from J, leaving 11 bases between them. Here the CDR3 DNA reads TGTGCCAGCAGTTCACTCGAGGGATCACCCCTCCACTTT. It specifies CASSSLEGSPLHF.

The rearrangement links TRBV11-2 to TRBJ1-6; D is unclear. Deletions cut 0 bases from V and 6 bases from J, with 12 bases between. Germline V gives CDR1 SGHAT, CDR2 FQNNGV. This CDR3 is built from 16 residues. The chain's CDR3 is CASSLDLAFVNSPLHF. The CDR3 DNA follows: TGTGCCAGCAGCTTAGACCTTGCGTTCGTTAATTCACCCCTCCACTTT.

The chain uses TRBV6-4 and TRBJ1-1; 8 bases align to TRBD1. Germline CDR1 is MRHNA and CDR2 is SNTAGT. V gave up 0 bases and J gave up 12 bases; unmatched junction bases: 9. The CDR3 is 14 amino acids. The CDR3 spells CASSDSETGASTFF. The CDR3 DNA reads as TGTGCCAGCAGTGACTCAGAGACAGGGGCGTCGACTTTCTTT.

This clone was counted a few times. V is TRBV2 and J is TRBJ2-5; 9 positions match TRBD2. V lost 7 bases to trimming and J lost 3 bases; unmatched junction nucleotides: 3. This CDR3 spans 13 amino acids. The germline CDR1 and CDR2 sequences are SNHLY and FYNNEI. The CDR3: CASKASGKETQYF. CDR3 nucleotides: TGTGCCAGCAAAGCTAGCGGGAAAGAGACCCAGTACTTC.

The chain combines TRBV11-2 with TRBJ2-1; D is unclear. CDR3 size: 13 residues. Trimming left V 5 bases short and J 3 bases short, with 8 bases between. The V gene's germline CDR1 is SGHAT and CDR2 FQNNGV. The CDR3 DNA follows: TGTGCCAGCAGCGCCGTGGGCTACAATGAGCAGTTCTTC. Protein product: CASSAVGYNEQFF.

This CDR3 is CASSQDRIGRSYEQYF. CDR3 DNA: TGCGCCAGCAGCCAAGATCGGATAGGGAGATCCTACGAGCAGTACTTC. This chain uses TRBV4-3 with TRBJ2-7, with a possible D match to TRBD2 (5 bases). Per germline, CDR1 LGHNA and CDR2 YSLEER. The V gene lost 0 bases and the J gene lost 1 base, with 13 bases spanning the gap. The CDR3 extends over 16 amino acids.

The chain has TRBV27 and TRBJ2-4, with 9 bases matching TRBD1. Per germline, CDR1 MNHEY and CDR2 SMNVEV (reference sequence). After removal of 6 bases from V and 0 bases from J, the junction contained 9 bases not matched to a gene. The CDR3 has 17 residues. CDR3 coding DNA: TGTGCCAGCAGCCCTATCGGGACAGGGAGAGCCAAAAACATTCAGTACTTC. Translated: CASSPIGTGRAKNIQYF.

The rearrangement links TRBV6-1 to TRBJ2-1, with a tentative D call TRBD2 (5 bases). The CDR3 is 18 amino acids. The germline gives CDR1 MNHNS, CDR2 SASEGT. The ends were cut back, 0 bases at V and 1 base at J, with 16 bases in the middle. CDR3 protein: CASSEAGLGERSYNEQFF. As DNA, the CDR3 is TGTGCCAGCAGTGAAGCGGGTCTCGGGGAACGATCCTACAATGAGCAGTTCTTC.

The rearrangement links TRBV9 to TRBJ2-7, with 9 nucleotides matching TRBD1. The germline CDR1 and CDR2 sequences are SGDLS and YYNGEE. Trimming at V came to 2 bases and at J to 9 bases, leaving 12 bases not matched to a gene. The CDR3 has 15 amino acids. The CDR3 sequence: CASSVGDRDLRRQYF. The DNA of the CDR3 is TGTGCCAGCAGCGTTGGGGACAGGGACCTCCGGAGGCAGTACTTC.

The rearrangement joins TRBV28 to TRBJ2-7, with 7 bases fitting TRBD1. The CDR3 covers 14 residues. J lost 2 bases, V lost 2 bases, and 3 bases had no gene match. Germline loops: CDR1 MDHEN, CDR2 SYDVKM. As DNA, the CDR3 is TGTGCCAGCAGTTTAGACAGGGAAGCCTACGAGCAGTACTTC. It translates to CASSLDREAYEQYF.

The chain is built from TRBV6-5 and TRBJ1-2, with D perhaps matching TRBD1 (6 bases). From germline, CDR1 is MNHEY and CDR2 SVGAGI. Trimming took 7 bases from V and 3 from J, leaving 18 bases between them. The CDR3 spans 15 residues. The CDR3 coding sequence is TGTGCCAGCACCAAAGAACAGGGCACATACTATGGCTACACCTTC. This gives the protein CASTKEQGTYYGYTF.

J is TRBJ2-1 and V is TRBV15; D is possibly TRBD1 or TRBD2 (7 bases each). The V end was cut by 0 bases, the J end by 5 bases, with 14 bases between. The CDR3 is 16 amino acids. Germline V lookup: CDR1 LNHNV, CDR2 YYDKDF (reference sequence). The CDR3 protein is CATSREGRGLNNEQFF. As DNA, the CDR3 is TGTGCCACCAGCAGAGAGGGGAGGGGGCTCAACAATGAGCAGTTCTTC.

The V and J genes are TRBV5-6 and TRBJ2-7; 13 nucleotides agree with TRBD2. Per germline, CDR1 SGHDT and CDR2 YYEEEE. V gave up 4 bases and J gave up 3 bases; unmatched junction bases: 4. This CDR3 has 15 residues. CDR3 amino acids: CASSAGLAGIYEQYF. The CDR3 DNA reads TGTGCCAGCAGCGCGGGACTAGCGGGGATCTACGAGCAGTACTTC.

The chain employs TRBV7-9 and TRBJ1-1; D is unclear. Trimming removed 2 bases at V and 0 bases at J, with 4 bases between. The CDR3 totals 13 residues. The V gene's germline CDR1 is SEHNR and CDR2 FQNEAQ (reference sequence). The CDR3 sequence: CASSLLMNTEAFF. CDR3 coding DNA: TGTGCCAGCAGCTTACTGATGAACACTGAAGCTTTCTTT.

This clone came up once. The CDR3 here is CASSPTGSDQPQHF. CDR3 nucleotides: TGTGCCAGCAGCCCGACAGGATCGGATCAGCCCCAGCATTTT. The V call is TRBV11-2, the J call TRBJ1-5, with D tentatively TRBD1 (6 bases). CDR3 length equals 14 residues. V gave up 5 bases and J gave up 5 bases, with 13 bases separating them. Germline loops: CDR1 SGHAT, CDR2 FQNNGV.

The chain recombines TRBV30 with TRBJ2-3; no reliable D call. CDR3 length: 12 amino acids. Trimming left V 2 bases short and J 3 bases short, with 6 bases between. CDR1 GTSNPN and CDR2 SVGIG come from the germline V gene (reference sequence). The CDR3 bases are TGTGCCTGGAGTAGACATACAGATACGCAGTATTTT. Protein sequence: CAWSRHTDTQYF.

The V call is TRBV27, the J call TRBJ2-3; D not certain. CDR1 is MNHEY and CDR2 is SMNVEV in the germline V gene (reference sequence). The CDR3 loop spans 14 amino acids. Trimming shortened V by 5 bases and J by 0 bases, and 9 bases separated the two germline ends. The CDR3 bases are TGTGCCAGCAGTCCACGGAGTAGCACAGATACGCAGTATTTT. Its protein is CASSPRSSTDTQYF.